Listed below are T cell receptor beta chains from one sample, sequenced in a study of blood T cell repertoires in COVID-19. Clones were read by immunoSEQ multiplex PCR, and TCRdb kept only the in-frame ones, dropping some. The table shows over 120,000 clones, with roughly 88% occurring only once. The sequencing input was peripheral blood. Receptors originate from a woman between 50 and 59 years old with acute or convalescent COVID-19. CDR3s include the opening cysteine and the closing phenylalanine or tryptophan. A D gene is named only where the DNA matches it firmly. Clone size is not always given. Where it is, it says once, few, many or a class for expanded clones.

v_gene	j_gene	d_gene	abundance	CDR3nt	CDR3aa
TRBV11-1	TRBJ2-5	.	.	TGTGCCAGCAGCTTTGGGGGAGGAGAGACCCAGTACTTC	CASSFGGGETQYF
TRBV24-1	TRBJ2-3	.	.	TGTGCCACCAGTGAGCGGGCAGACACAGATACGCAGTATTTT	CATSERADTDTQYF
TRBV3-1/TRBV3-2	TRBJ2-7	.	.	TGTGCCAGCAGCCAAGGAGAGGCAAGCGGCTACGAGCAGTACTTC	CASSQGEASGYEQYF
TRBV4-1	TRBJ2-1	TRBD2	.	TGCGCCAGCAGCCCCACATCCGGGACTAGCGGGGGCTATGAGCAGTTCTTC	CASSPTSGTSGGYEQFF
TRBV11-2	TRBJ1-3	TRBD1	.	TGTGCCAGCAGCTTAGTTACAGGGGGCAGCTCTGGAAACACCATATATTTT	CASSLVTGGSSGNTIYF
TRBV5-6	TRBJ1-2	.	.	TGTGCCAGCAGCTTGTCCCAGTCTAACTATGGCTACACCTTC	CASSLSQSNYGYTF
TRBV7-9	TRBJ1-4	.	.	TGTGCCAGCAGCTTCGTGGGAGACGAAAAACTGTTTTTT	CASSFVGDEKLFF
TRBV9	TRBJ2-2	TRBD1	once	TGTGCCAGCAGCGTAACTTATCGGGACAGGACCGGGGAGCTGTTTTTT	CASSVTYRDRTGELFF
TRBV5-5	TRBJ2-7	TRBD1	.	TGTGCCAGCAGTTCGGGACAGGGAAACGAGCAGTACTTC	CASSSGQGNEQYF
TRBV7-2	TRBJ1-2	TRBD1	.	TGTGCCAGCAGCTTAGGTGTCCGGACAGGGAATGGCTACACCTTC	CASSLGVRTGNGYTF
TRBV5-6	TRBJ1-2	.	.	TGTGCCAGCAGTGGCGGTAATAGCTATGGCTACACCTTC	CASSGGNSYGYTF
TRBV2	TRBJ2-5	TRBD2	once	TGTGCCAGCAGTACGGGACTACCGATGGGGACCCAGTACTTC	CASSTGLPMGTQYF
TRBV28	TRBJ1-4	.	.	TGTGCCAGCAGATCTTATGAAAAACTGTTTTTT	CASRSYEKLFF
TRBV7-8	TRBJ2-7	TRBD2	once	TGTGCCAGCAGCTCCCTTAGCGGGCACTCCTACGAGCAGTACTTC	CASSSLSGHSYEQYF
TRBV19	TRBJ1-5	TRBD1	.	TGTGCCAGTAGCTGGGACAGGAGAAATCAGCCCCAGCATTTT	CASSWDRRNQPQHF
TRBV5-1	TRBJ2-1	.	.	TGCGCCAGCAGCTTGGTAGGGGGGGCGGCGGGAGACAATGAGCAGTTCTTC	CASSLVGGAAGDNEQFF
TRBV19	TRBJ2-5	TRBD1	.	TGTGCCAGTAGAGTGCCGGGACAGGGTAAAGAGACCCAGTACTTC	CASRVPGQGKETQYF
TRBV7-2	TRBJ1-2	TRBD1	.	TGTGCCAGCAGCTTAGTTGCGGGAGGACAGGGGACCTATGGCTACACCTTC	CASSLVAGGQGTYGYTF
TRBV28	TRBJ1-4	TRBD1	.	TGTGCCAGCAGTGGGGGGACAGGGTTAGCTAATGAAAAACTGTTTTTT	CASSGGTGLANEKLFF
TRBV4-2	TRBJ1-3	.	.	TGTGCCAGCAGCCCTTTGGGAGGGGGAGCGGAATCCTCTGGAAACACCATATATTTT	CASSPLGGGAESSGNTIYF
TRBV7-3	TRBJ1-1	TRBD1	.	TGTGCCAGCAGCTTACAGGGGGTAAGCGGTGAAGCTTTCTTT	CASSLQGVSGEAFF
TRBV18	TRBJ1-2	.	once	TGTGCCAGCTCACCACCAGGGGTCTATGGCTACACCTTC	CASSPPGVYGYTF
TRBV19	TRBJ1-1	.	.	TGTGCCAGTAGTATCCCCCTTACAGGTAAGGGGTCTCGTGGCACTGAAGCTTTCTTT	CASSIPLTGKGSRGTEAFF
TRBV5-4	TRBJ1-2	.	.	TGTGCCAGCAGCTTGGTAAACTATGGCTACACCTTC	CASSLVNYGYTF
TRBV28	TRBJ2-7	TRBD2	.	TGTGCCAGCGAGCGTCTGGCTAGCGGGGCGACCTCCTACGAGCAGTACTTC	CASERLASGATSYEQYF
TRBV19	TRBJ1-5	.	.	TGTGCCAGCCAGACGACCCAGGGGTTGCGCAATCAGCCCCAGCATTTT	CASQTTQGLRNQPQHF
TRBV6-1	TRBJ1-3	.	.	TGTGCCAGCAGTGAGGGACTGTTCTCTGGAAACACCATATATTTT	CASSEGLFSGNTIYF
TRBV10-2	TRBJ2-1	.	once	TGCGCCAGCAGTGAAGTTGGCCAGGGCCCCTACAATGAGCAGTTCTTC	CASSEVGQGPYNEQFF
TRBV29-1	TRBJ2-3	TRBD1	.	TGCAGCGTTGATTGGCAGGGGGCCACAGATACGCAGTATTTT	CSVDWQGATDTQYF
TRBV5-8	TRBJ1-1	.	.	TGTGCCAGCAGCCTCCGAGGCACTGAAGCTTTCTTT	CASSLRGTEAFF
TRBV15	TRBJ1-4	.	.	TGTGCCACCAGCAGAGATCGTACGACAGCTATAAATGAAAAACTGTTTTTT	CATSRDRTTAINEKLFF
TRBV11-2	TRBJ2-3	TRBD2	few	TGTGCCAGCAGCCCTCTGGTTGGGATCGGGGGGGCAGATACGCAGTATTTT	CASSPLVGIGGADTQYF
TRBV7-2	TRBJ2-1	.	.	TGTGCCAGCAGCTTAGGAGACTTCCGATACAATGAGCAGTTCTTC	CASSLGDFRYNEQFF
TRBV19	TRBJ1-1	.	.	TGTGCCAGTAGTCCTGCGGGGCCCAACACTGAAGCTTTCTTT	CASSPAGPNTEAFF
TRBV10-1	TRBJ1-2	TRBD1	.	TGCGCCAGCAGTGACGGACAGGGGGCATCCTATGGCTACACCTTC	CASSDGQGASYGYTF
TRBV9	TRBJ2-7	TRBD2	.	TGTGCCAGCAGCTTCAAGACTAGCGGGGACGAGCAGTACTTC	CASSFKTSGDEQYF
TRBV3-1/TRBV3-2	TRBJ2-4	TRBD2	.	TGTGCCAGCAGCCAACCCTATTATGGCGGGGGGGCCTTGTTTGACATTCAGTACTTC	CASSQPYYGGGALFDIQYF
TRBV7-3	TRBJ1-2	TRBD1	.	TGTGCCAGCAGCTTACGGGGACAGGGTAATGGCTACACCTTC	CASSLRGQGNGYTF
TRBV7-9	TRBJ1-2	.	.	TGTGCCAGCAGCCCTCGTGGTATGGGGGGAGTCTACACCTTC	CASSPRGMGGVYTF
TRBV19	TRBJ1-1	.	.	TGTGCCAGTAAGAGCGACCTTAACACTGAAGCTTTCTTT	CASKSDLNTEAFF
TRBV7-2	TRBJ1-1	TRBD1	.	TGTGCCAGCAGCCCCCAGACAGGGATGAACACTGAAGCTTTCTTT	CASSPQTGMNTEAFF
TRBV21-1	TRBJ2-6	.	.	TGTGCCAGCAGCTACAGGTTTTTCTTGGGTACGAACTGGGCCAACGTCCTGACTTTC	CASSYRFFLGTNWANVLTF
TRBV5-1	TRBJ2-2	.	.	TGCGCCAGCAGCTTTCAGCGGCAGGGGGGGCTGTTTTTT	CASSFQRQGGLFF
TRBV19	TRBJ2-1	TRBD1	.	TGTGCCAGTAAAACAGGGGGCAGGGAGCAGTTCTTC	CASKTGGREQFF
TRBV6-5	TRBJ1-5	.	.	TGTGCCAGCAGTTACGGGCAGGGCGGATACCATTTT	CASSYGQGGYHF
TRBV10-3	TRBJ1-5	TRBD1	.	TGTGCCATCAGTGAGGGGGGCAGGGGGAGCAATCAGCCCCAGCATTTT	CAISEGGRGSNQPQHF
TRBV7-6	TRBJ1-1	.	.	TGTGCCAGCAGCTTAACCCCGACACAAGGGGCTGAAGCTTTCTTT	CASSLTPTQGAEAFF
TRBV7-3	TRBJ1-3	.	once	TGTGCCAGCAGCCCCCTCCGGGTCTCTGGAAACACCATATATTTT	CASSPLRVSGNTIYF
TRBV5-1	TRBJ2-1	.	once	TGCGCCAGCAGCTTAGCGGCTAGCGAGTCCTACAATGAGCAGTTCTTC	CASSLAASESYNEQFF
TRBV4-1	TRBJ2-1	.	once	TGCGCCAGCAGCCAAGATGGAGGTCGAGCGGGTAAGACCTACAATGAGCAGTTCTTC	CASSQDGGRAGKTYNEQFF
TRBV15	TRBJ2-1	.	.	TGTGCCACCAGCGATGAGCGACAGGTGTACAATGAGCAGTTCTTC	CATSDERQVYNEQFF